The entry that follows covers one TCR beta chain sequence. The antigen is not known. This specimen belongs to a study of cytomegalovirus exposure and HLA in healthy donors. Study as a whole: For the 300 to 450 genotyped donors, around 76% fell within the Caucasian-associated ancestry cluster. Whole-study findings and limits: Cytomegalovirus-associated status was assigned to 150 to 200 TCR beta chains. HLA allele associations emerged for around 15,000 TCR beta sequences in a later analysis, at 0.05 false discovery rate.

The primer mix had 60 Vbeta and 13 Jbeta primers. In the original analysis: In a later analysis, of around 85 million unique beta chains, around 9.9 million appeared in at least two donors. Here immunoSEQ multiplex PCR was the method, and the copy in TCRdb shows in-frame clones only, minus some. V, J and clone size are those of that table, while D and trimming were read from the DNA. The sample has about 180,000 clones, over 75% seen once. This CDR3 spans 11 amino acids. CDR1 is LNHDA and CDR2 is SQIVND in the germline V gene (reference sequence). The germline V and J ends were trimmed by 3 bases and 7 bases, with 6 bases remaining between them.

The chain combines TRBV19 with TRBJ2-5, with D tentatively TRBD2 (6 bases). This clonotype was sampled from a man aged 55 to 70 in good health and CMV-seronegative. Material for sequencing was PBMCs. CDR3 loop: CASSMGGTQYF. The CDR3 DNA sequence: TGTGCCAGTAGTATGGGAGGGACCCAGTACTTC.